This T cell receptor beta chain was sequenced in a study of patients and donors after allogeneic stem cell transplantation (dated by TCRdb to about 2020). The library was built by means of RT-PCR. The listed sequencing device is NextSeq 550. TCRdb trimmed the raw reads at Q25, called clones with MiXCR and kept productive beta chains. Records with the same CDR3 protein are collapsed into one entry carrying the most frequent genes and DNA. Across this sample there are about 200,000 distinct CDR3 sequences, with approximately 41% seen only once. The biggest ten clones account for 33% of the sample. This clonotype has a handful of counts. Its antigen is still unknown. Base qualities are not at hand, and no much larger clone is one base apart. CDR1 MNHEY and CDR2 SMNVEV were looked up in the germline V gene (reference sequence). The cysteine opens and the phenylalanine closes a CDR3 of 15 amino acids. Here the CDR3 DNA is all that survives: 45 bases in frame from base 1. V sheds 0 bases and J sheds 3 bases, leaving 11 bases between their ends.

The TCR sequence derives from a human donor who was either an allogeneic HSCT recipient or a stem cell or donor lymphocyte infusion donor (not recorded which). It is not recorded whose cells these are; they may come from a transplant donor. The specimen sequenced was blood, either unsorted or a sorted T cell fraction (not recorded which). The chain is assembled from TRBV27 and TRBJ1-1, with the D segment identity uncertain. The nucleotide sequence reads as follows: TGTGCCAGCAGTTTATCTCCCGACGGACACACTGAAGCTTTCTTT. Its protein product is CASSLSPDGHTEAFF.